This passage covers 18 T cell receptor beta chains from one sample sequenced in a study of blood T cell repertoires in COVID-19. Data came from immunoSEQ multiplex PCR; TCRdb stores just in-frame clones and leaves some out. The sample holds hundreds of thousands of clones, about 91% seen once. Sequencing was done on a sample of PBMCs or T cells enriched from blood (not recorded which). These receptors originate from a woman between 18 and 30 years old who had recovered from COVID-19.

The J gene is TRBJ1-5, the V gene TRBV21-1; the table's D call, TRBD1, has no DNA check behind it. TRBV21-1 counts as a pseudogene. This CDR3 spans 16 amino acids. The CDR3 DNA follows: TGTGCCAGCAGCAAGAGGGGACAGGGTAATAATCAGCCCCAGCATTTT. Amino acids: CASSKRGQGNNQPQHF.

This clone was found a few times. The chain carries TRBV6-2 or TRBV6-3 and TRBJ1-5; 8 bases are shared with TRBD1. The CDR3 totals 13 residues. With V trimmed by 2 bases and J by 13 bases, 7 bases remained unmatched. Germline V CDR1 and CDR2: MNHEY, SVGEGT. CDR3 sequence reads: CASSYQDRASQHF. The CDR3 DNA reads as TGTGCCAGCAGTTACCAGGACAGGGCCTCGCAGCATTTT.

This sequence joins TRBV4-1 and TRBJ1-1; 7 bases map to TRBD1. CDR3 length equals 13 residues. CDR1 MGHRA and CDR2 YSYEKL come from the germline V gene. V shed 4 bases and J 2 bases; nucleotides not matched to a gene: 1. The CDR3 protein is CASSRTGNTEAFF. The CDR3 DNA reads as TGCGCCAGCAGCCGGACAGGAAACACTGAAGCTTTCTTT.

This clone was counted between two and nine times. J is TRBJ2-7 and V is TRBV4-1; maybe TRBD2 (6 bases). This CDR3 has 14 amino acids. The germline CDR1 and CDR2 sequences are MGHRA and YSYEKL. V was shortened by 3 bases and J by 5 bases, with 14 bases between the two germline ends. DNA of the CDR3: TGCGCCAGCAGCCAGAGAGGCGGGACCCACGAGCAGTACTTC. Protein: CASSQRGGTHEQYF.

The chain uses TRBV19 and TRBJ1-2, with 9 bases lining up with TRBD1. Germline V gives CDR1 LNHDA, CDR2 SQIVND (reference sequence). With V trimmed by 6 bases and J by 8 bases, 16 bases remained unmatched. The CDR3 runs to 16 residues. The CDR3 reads CASSLDRDRVSGGYTF. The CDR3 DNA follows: TGTGCCAGTAGCCTTGACCGGGACAGGGTTTCAGGGGGCTACACCTTC.

The CDR3 nucleotides read TGTGCCAGCAGCTTAATCAGGGGGCGAGACTATGGCTACACCTTC. It specifies CASSLIRGRDYGYTF. The gene calls are TRBV7-3 and TRBJ1-2, with 8 bases identical to TRBD1. V was pared by 1 base and J by 3 bases, with 4 bases of the junction left unmatched. The CDR3 has 15 residues. Germline lookup yields CDR1 SGHTA and CDR2 FQGTGA.

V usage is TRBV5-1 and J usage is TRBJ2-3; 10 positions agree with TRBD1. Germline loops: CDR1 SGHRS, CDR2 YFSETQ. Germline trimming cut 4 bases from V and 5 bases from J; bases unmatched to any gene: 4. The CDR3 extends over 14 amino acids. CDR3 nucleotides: TGCGCCAGCAGCCCCGGGACAGGGGTAGATACGCAGTATTTT. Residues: CASSPGTGVDTQYF. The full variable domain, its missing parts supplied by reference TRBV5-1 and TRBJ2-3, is KAGVTQTPRYLIKTRGQQVTLSCSPISGHRSVSWYQQTPGQGLQFLFEYFSETQRNKGNFPGRFSGRQFSNSRSEMNVSTLELGDSALYLCASSPGTGVDTQYFGPGTRLTVL.

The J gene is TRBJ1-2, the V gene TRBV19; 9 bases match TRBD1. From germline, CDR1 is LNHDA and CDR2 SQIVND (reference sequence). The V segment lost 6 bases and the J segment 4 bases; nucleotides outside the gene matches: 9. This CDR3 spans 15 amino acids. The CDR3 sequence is CASRPGQGFSYGYTF. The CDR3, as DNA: TGTGCCAGTAGGCCGGGACAGGGATTTAGCTATGGCTACACCTTC.

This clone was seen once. CDR3 in DNA: TGTGCCAGCAGCTCCCTGTTCGGCAGGGGAAACACTGAAGCTTTCTTT. It translates to CASSSLFGRGNTEAFF. J is TRBJ1-1 and V is TRBV7-2; tentatively, D is TRBD1 (6 bases). Per the germline V gene, CDR1 is SGHTA and CDR2 is FQGNSA. CDR3 length: 16 amino acids. V was trimmed by 4 bases and J by 2 bases, leaving 17 bases between them.

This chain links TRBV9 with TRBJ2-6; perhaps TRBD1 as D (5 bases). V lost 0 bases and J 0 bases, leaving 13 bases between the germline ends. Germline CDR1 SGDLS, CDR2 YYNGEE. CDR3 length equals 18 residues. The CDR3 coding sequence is TGTGCCAGCAGCGTAGCTCCGACAGCAAGCTCTGGGGCCAACGTCCTGACTTTC. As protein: CASSVAPTASSGANVLTF.

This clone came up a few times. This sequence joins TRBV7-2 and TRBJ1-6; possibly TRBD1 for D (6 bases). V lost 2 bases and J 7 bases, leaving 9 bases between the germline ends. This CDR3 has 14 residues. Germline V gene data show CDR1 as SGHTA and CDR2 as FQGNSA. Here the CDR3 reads CASSLRQENSPLHF. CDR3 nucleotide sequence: TGTGCCAGCAGCTTAAGACAGGAGAATTCACCCCTCCACTTT.

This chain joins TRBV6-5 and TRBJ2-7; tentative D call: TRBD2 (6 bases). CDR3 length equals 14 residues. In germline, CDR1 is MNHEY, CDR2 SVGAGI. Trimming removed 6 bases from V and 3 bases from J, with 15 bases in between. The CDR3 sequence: CASSSPGLNYEQYF. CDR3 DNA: TGTGCCAGCAGCTCACCGGGACTGAACTACGAGCAGTACTTC.

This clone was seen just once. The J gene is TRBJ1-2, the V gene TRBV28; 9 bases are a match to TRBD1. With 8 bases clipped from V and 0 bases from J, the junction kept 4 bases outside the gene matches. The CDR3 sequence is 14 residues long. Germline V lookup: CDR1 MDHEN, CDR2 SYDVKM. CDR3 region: CASGGQGSNYGYTF. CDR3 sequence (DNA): TGTGCCAGCGGGGGACAGGGTTCTAACTATGGCTACACCTTC.

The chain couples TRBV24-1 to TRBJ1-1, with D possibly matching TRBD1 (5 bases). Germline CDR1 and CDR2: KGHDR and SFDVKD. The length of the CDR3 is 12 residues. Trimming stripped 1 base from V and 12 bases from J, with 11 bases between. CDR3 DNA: TGTGCCACCAGTGATTTCGCAGGGATAACTTTCTTT. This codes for CATSDFAGITFF.

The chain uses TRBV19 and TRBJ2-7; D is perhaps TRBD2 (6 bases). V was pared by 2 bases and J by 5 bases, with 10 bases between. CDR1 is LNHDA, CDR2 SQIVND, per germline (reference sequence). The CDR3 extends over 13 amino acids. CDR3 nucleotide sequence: TGTGCCAGTAGTATATTTGGGGGGAACGAGCAGTACTTC. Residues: CASSIFGGNEQYF. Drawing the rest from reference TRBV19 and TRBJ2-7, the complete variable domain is DGGITQSPKYLFRKEGQNVTLSCEQNLNHDAMYWYRQDPGQGLRLIYYSQIVNDFQKGDIAEGYSVSREKKESFPLTVTSAQKNPTAFYLCASSIFGGNEQYFGPGTRLTVT.

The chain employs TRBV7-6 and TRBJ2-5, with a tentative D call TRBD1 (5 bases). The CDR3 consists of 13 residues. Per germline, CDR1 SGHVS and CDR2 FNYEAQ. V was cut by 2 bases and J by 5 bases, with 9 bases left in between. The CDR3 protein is CASSLRQQETQYF. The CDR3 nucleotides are TGTGCCAGCAGCTTACGACAGCAGGAGACCCAGTACTTC.

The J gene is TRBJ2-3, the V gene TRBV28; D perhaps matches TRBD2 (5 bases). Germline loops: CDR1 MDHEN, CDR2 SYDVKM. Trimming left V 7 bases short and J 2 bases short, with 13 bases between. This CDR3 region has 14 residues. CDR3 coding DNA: TGTGCCAGCACCTACCCGGGGATCACAGATACGCAGTATTTT. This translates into CASTYPGITDTQYF.

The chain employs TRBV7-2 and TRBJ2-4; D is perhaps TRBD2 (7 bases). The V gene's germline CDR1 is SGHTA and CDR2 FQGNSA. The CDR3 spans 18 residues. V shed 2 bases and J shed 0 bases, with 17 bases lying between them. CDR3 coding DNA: TGTGCCAGCAGCTTAAGGTCGCGGGGGCCGGTAGCCAAAAACATTCAGTACTTC. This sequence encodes CASSLRSRGPVAKNIQYF. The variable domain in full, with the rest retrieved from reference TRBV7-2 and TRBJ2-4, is GAGVSQSPSNKVTEKGKDVELRCDPISGHTALYWYRQSLGQGLEFLIYFQGNSAPDKSGLPSDRFSAERTGGSVSTLTIQRTQQEDSAVYLCASSLRSRGPVAKNIQYFGAGTRLSVL.